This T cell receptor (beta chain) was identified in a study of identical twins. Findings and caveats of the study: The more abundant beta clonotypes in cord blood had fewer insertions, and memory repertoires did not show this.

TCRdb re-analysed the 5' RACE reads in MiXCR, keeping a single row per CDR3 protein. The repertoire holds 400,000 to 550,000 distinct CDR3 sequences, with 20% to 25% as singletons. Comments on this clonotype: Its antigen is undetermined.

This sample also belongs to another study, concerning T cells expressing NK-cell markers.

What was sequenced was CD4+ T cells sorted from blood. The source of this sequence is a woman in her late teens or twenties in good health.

The CDR3 here is CSGGRSTYEQYF. The CDR3 DNA is TGCAGCGGAGGCAGGAGCACCTACGAGCAGTACTTC. The J gene is TRBJ2-7, the V gene TRBV29-1; D gene ambiguous. The CDR3 totals 12 residues. CDR1 SQVTM and CDR2 ANQGSEA come from the germline V gene. V was shortened by 7 bases and J by 2 bases, with 12 bases between the two germline ends.